One and the same sample provided the 30 T cell receptor beta chains below, sequenced in a study of T cell repertoires and HLA-DP antigens. No antigens are known for them. Some clones are missing from TCRdb's copy, which holds only in-frame ones; the method was immunoSEQ multiplex PCR. The table has about 120,000 clones, approximately 92% seen once. Material for sequencing was CD4+ T cells from PBMCs. All receptors derive from a young woman in good health and CMV-seronegative.

The rearrangement uses TRBV15 and TRBJ2-7; D might be TRBD2 (5 bases). CDR1 and CDR2 from the germline V gene are LNHNV and YYDKDF (reference sequence). Trimming cost V 0 bases and J 3 bases, with 9 bases left between them. This CDR3 contains 14 residues. The CDR3 spells CATSREGVIYEQYF. CDR3 nucleotides: TGTGCCACCAGCAGAGAGGGAGTGATCTACGAGCAGTACTTC.

V is TRBV18 and J is TRBJ1-4; D remains ambiguous. Germline V gene data show CDR1 as KGHSH and CDR2 as LQKENI. The CDR3 length is 15 residues. V lost 3 bases and J lost 0, with 8 bases in between. In DNA form, the CDR3 reads TGTGCCAGCTCACCCACGGCTACAACTAATGAAAAACTGTTTTTT. Encoded protein: CASSPTATTNEKLFF.

This rearrangement joins TRBV2 to TRBJ2-7; TRBD2 matches 10 bases. Germline V gene sequence: CDR1 SNHLY, CDR2 FYNNEI. The CDR3 is made up of 15 amino acids. Trimming cost V 7 bases and J 8 bases; bases outside gene matches: 14. CDR3 nucleotide sequence: TGTGCCAGCAAAATTGTGGTCACTAGCGGGATTAAGCAGTACTTC. It is translated as CASKIVVTSGIKQYF.

The chain has TRBV4-1 and TRBJ1-1, with TRBD1 as a possible D gene (6 bases). V gave up 3 bases and J gave up 1 base, with 9 bases separating them. This CDR3 contains 14 residues. CDR1 is MGHRA, CDR2 YSYEKL, per germline. The CDR3 here is CASSHPQGNTEAFF. The CDR3 coding sequence is TGCGCCAGCAGCCACCCACAGGGGAACACTGAAGCTTTCTTT.

The chain links TRBV4-1 to TRBJ1-1; 8 bases match TRBD1. Germline lookup yields CDR1 MGHRA and CDR2 YSYEKL. CDR3 length: 15 residues. The V and J ends lost 3 bases and 5 bases, in that order; junction bases with no gene match: 8. The CDR3 DNA sequence: TGCGCCAGCAGCCAGGGCCTAGACAGGGGTACTGAAGCTTTCTTT. This codes for CASSQGLDRGTEAFF.

J is TRBJ2-5 and V is TRBV14; no clear D gene. CDR1 and CDR2 (germline): SGHDN, FVKESK. V was trimmed by 4 bases and J by 4 bases, leaving 10 bases between them. The CDR3 sequence is 13 residues long. As DNA, the CDR3 is TGTGCCAGCAGCCTCCAGGTGGGAGAGACCCAGTACTTC. Protein product: CASSLQVGETQYF.

V is TRBV20-1 and J is TRBJ2-1; 10 bases are a match to TRBD2. Germline V gene lookup returns CDR1 DFQATT and CDR2 SNEGSKA (reference sequence). Unmatched junction bases numbered 1, after V lost 4 bases and J lost 10 bases. There are 11 residues in the CDR3. DNA of the CDR3: TGCAGTGCTATTAGCGGGGGGGAGCAGTTCTTC. Protein: CSAISGGEQFF.

The J gene is TRBJ2-3, the V gene TRBV10-3, with D uncertain. The CDR3 is 14 amino acids. V lost 3 bases to trimming and J lost 1 base, with 8 bases between them. Germline V gene sequence: CDR1 ENHRY, CDR2 SYGVKD. Here the CDR3 reads CAISDSRGTDTQYF. The CDR3, as DNA: TGTGCCATCAGTGATAGTCGGGGCACAGATACGCAGTATTTT.

The rearrangement uses TRBV11-2 and TRBJ2-3; D is unresolved. The ends were cut back, 1 base at V and 0 bases at J, with 11 bases in the middle. Germline V CDR1 and CDR2: SGHAT, FQNNGV. This CDR3 spans 16 amino acids. In DNA form, the CDR3 reads TGTGCCAGCAGCTTAGCCACCATGGCGAGCACAGATACGCAGTATTTT. This codes for CASSLATMASTDTQYF.

The rearrangement joins TRBV25-1 to TRBJ1-5; 7 bases fit TRBD1. This CDR3 is built from 15 residues. Germline V lookup: CDR1 MGHDK, CDR2 SYGVNS. The ends lost 2 bases at V and 7 bases at J; junction bases unmatched: 8. The CDR3 DNA sequence: TGTGCCAGCAGTGAACAAGAGGGGGCTGCACAGCCCCAGCATTTT. It specifies CASSEQEGAAQPQHF.

This clone was seen a single time. The chain employs TRBV5-1 and TRBJ2-3; no firm D call. The CDR3 contains 15 residues. Germline V gene sequence: CDR1 SGHRS, CDR2 YFSETQ. Trimming shortened V by 0 bases and J by 4 bases, and 12 bases separated the two germline ends. The CDR3 DNA follows: TGCGCCAGCAGCTTGGGGTCCAGAATCGCAGATACGCAGTATTTT. Translating it yields CASSLGSRIADTQYF.

The V gene is TRBV18, the J gene TRBJ1-1; 10 bases map to TRBD1. Germline values: CDR1 KGHSH, CDR2 LQKENI. The CDR3 sequence is 17 residues long. Trimming removed 3 bases from V and 3 bases from J; junction bases left unmatched: 10. The CDR3 DNA reads TGTGCCAGCTCACCGGATTTTCGACAGGGGGCAGACACTGAAGCTTTCTTT. Residues: CASSPDFRQGADTEAFF.

J is TRBJ2-3 and V is TRBV2, with 7 bases lining up with TRBD2. V dropped 6 bases and J dropped 4; count of bases not matched to a gene: 7. The germline gives CDR1 SNHLY, CDR2 FYNNEI. The CDR3 sequence is 14 residues long. CDR3 sequence reads: CASSSGGGADTQYF. In nucleotides, the CDR3 is TGTGCCAGCAGCTCGGGGGGTGGCGCAGATACGCAGTATTTT.

V gene TRBV28 combines with J gene TRBJ1-3; D is undetermined. The germline V and J ends were trimmed by 7 bases and 0 bases, with 10 bases remaining between them. The CDR3 sequence is 14 residues long. CDR1 and CDR2 from the germline V gene are MDHEN and SYDVKM. CDR3 region: CASTPDFSGNTIYF. DNA for the CDR3: TGTGCCAGCACCCCGGATTTCTCTGGAAACACCATATATTTT.

This clone turned up a few times. Here the CDR3 DNA reads TGTGCCAGCAGCTACGACGGACGCAATGAAAAACTGTTTTTT. Translated, it gives CASSYDGRNEKLFF. The chain has TRBV7-9 and TRBJ1-4; no firm D call. The CDR3 is 14 amino acids. The germline gives CDR1 SEHNR, CDR2 FQNEAQ (reference sequence). V lost 4 bases and J 5 bases, leaving 11 bases between the germline ends.

The chain recombines TRBV7-8 with TRBJ2-5, with D uncertain. The V end was cut by 3 bases, the J end by 4 bases, with 9 bases between. In germline, CDR1 is SGHVS, CDR2 FQNEAQ. This CDR3 spans 13 amino acids. The CDR3 loop is CASSLGQRETQYF. CDR3 sequence (DNA): TGTGCCAGCAGCTTGGGCCAGCGAGAGACCCAGTACTTC.

As DNA, the CDR3 is TGTGCCAGCAGCCAAATGACAGGGGCCCCCTACGAGCAGTACTTC. Its protein is CASSQMTGAPYEQYF. This chain connects TRBV14 to TRBJ2-7; TRBD1 aligns across 8 bases. The germline V gene encodes CDR1 SGHDN and CDR2 FVKESK. The CDR3 runs 15 residues. J gave up 2 bases and V 2 bases, and 5 bases lay outside the gene matches. Looking up the rest from reference TRBV14 and TRBJ2-7 gives the full variable domain: EAGVTQFPSHSVIEKGQTVTLRCDPISGHDNLYWYRRVMGKEIKFLLHFVKESKQDESGMPNNRFLAERTGGTYSTLKVQPAELEDSGVYFCASSQMTGAPYEQYFGPGTRLTVT.

This sequence joins TRBV12-5 and TRBJ2-1, with TRBD2 identical over 11 bases. The J segment lost 5 bases and the V segment lost 1 base, leaving 1 base of the junction unmatched. CDR1 LGHNT and CDR2 FRNRAP come from the germline V gene. The CDR3 has 15 residues. The CDR3 nucleotides are TGTGCTAGTGGTTTGGGACTAGCGGGACACAATGAGCAGTTCTTC. Translated, it gives CASGLGLAGHNEQFF.

This CDR3 reads CASSIGMSTDTQYF. CDR3 coding DNA: TGTGCCAGTAGTATTGGTATGTCCACAGATACGCAGTATTTT. The rearrangement joins TRBV19 to TRBJ2-3; unclear D gene. Germline V lookup: CDR1 LNHDA, CDR2 SQIVND (reference sequence). This CDR3 contains 14 residues. Trimming pared 3 bases from V and 2 bases from J, leaving 9 bases between.

The V call is TRBV5-1, the J call TRBJ2-2, with TRBD1 identical over 8 bases. Germline V gene data show CDR1 as SGHRS and CDR2 as YFSETQ. The CDR3 spans 15 residues. Losses at the gene ends were 4 bases for V and 0 bases for J; bases not matched to a gene: 2. The CDR3 sequence: CASSPDRANTGELFF. The CDR3 DNA is TGCGCCAGCAGCCCGGACAGGGCGAACACCGGGGAGCTGTTTTTT.

The chain combines TRBV7-9 with TRBJ1-1; D not certain. Looked up from germline, CDR1 is SEHNR and CDR2 is FQNEAQ (reference sequence). The CDR3 spans 17 residues. The ends were cut back, 6 bases at V and 1 base at J, with 21 bases in the middle. The CDR3: CASRVHTREGRNTEAFF. CDR3 sequence (DNA): TGTGCCAGCAGGGTTCATACACGGGAGGGAAGGAACACTGAAGCTTTCTTT.

The genes are TRBV10-2 and TRBJ2-3, with 7 bases lining up with TRBD2. The CDR3 loop spans 16 amino acids. In germline, CDR1 is WSHSY, CDR2 SAAADI. The ends lost 7 bases at V and 4 bases at J; junction bases unmatched: 14. CDR3 region: CASTNSLGGRSDTQYF. The CDR3 nucleotides read TGCGCCAGCACCAACTCGCTGGGGGGGAGGTCAGATACGCAGTATTTT.

V is TRBV10-2 and J is TRBJ2-7, with 8 bases identical to TRBD1. The V gene end was trimmed by 6 bases and the J gene end by 6 bases; junction bases not matched to a gene: 4. This CDR3 has 12 amino acids. Per the germline V gene, CDR1 is WSHSY and CDR2 is SAAADI. CDR3 DNA sequence: TGCGCCAGCAGCAGGGGGCCTCGCGAGCAGTACGTC. Translated, it gives CASSRGPREQYV.

The rearrangement uses TRBV7-2 and TRBJ1-4, with a tentative D call TRBD1 (5 bases). Germline V gene data show CDR1 as SGHTA and CDR2 as FQGNSA. Trimming pared 5 bases from V and 4 bases from J, leaving 14 bases between. The CDR3 contains 15 residues. The DNA for the CDR3 is TGTGCCAGCAGCGTTCAAGGGGCGGGTAATGAAAAACTGTTTTTT. As protein: CASSVQGAGNEKLFF.

V is TRBV7-2 and J is TRBJ1-6; 10 positions match TRBD1. CDR3 length: 16 residues. V gave up 3 bases and J gave up 9 bases; unmatched junction bases: 8. Germline V gives CDR1 SGHTA, CDR2 FQGNSA. CDR3 coding DNA: TGTGCCAGCAGCTTCCCGGGACAGGGGACCAGTTCACCCCTCCACTTT. Its protein product is CASSFPGQGTSSPLHF.

The rearrangement links TRBV11-3 to TRBJ2-2, with TRBD2 identical over 8 bases. The CDR3 totals 17 residues. Trimming took 5 bases from V and 5 from J; bases not matched to a gene: 13. The germline gives CDR1 SGHNT, CDR2 YENEEA. As DNA, the CDR3 is TGTGCCAGCAGCGGGGTGCAAGCGGGAGTGGGAACCGGGGAGCTGTTTTTT. Its protein is CASSGVQAGVGTGELFF.

This chain connects TRBV30 to TRBJ1-4, with no clear D. The CDR3 is 13 amino acids. V dropped 4 bases and J dropped 8 bases, with 14 bases sitting between them. Germline-derived CDR1 and CDR2 are GTSNPN and SVGIG (reference sequence). CDR3 in DNA: TGTGCCTGGACCTTCAACATCCAAGAAAAACTGTTTTTT. Translated, it gives CAWTFNIQEKLFF.

This chain joins TRBV5-1 and TRBJ2-1, with D maybe TRBD2 (6 bases). V was shortened by 2 bases and J by 0 bases, with 12 bases between the two germline ends. CDR1 is SGHRS and CDR2 is YFSETQ in the germline V gene. This CDR3 is 16 amino acids long. The CDR3 sequence is CASSFLTSPSYNEQFF. Here the CDR3 DNA reads TGCGCCAGCAGCTTTTTAACTAGCCCCTCCTACAATGAGCAGTTCTTC.

CDR3: CASSVADRYYNSPLHF. CDR3 DNA: TGTGCCAGCAGCGTGGCGGACAGGTACTATAATTCACCCCTCCACTTT. The chain links TRBV9 to TRBJ1-6; 7 bases are shared with TRBD1. Germline values: CDR1 SGDLS, CDR2 YYNGEE. The CDR3 has 16 residues. V was pared by 2 bases and J by 3 bases, with 5 bases of the junction left unmatched.

This clone was recorded a few times. This chain links TRBV6-6 with TRBJ1-1; D remains unclear. The CDR3 consists of 11 residues. Germline CDR1 and CDR2: MNHNY and SVGAGI (reference sequence). V was pared by 4 bases and J by 4 bases, with 4 bases between. DNA of the CDR3: TGTGCCAGCAGTTTCAGCACTGAAGCTTTCTTT. Translating gives CASSFSTEAFF.